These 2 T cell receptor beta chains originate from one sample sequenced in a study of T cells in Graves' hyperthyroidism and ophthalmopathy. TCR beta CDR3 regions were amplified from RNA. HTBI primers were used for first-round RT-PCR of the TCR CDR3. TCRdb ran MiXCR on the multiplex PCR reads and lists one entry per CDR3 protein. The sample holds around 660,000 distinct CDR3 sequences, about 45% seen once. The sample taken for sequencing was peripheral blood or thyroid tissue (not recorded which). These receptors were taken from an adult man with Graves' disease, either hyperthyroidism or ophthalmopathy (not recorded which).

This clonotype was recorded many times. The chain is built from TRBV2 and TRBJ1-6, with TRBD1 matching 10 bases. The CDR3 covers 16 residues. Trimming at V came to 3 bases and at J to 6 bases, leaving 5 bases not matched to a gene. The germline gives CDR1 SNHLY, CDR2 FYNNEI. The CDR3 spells CASSDPGQGFNSPLHF. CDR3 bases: TGTGCCAGCAGTGACCCGGGACAGGGGTTTAATTCACCCCTCCACTTT.

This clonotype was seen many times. CDR3 coding DNA: TGTGCCACCAGTGACACCGGGACAGAAGACACCGGGGAGCTGTTTTTT. This sequence encodes CATSDTGTEDTGELFF. The rearrangement links TRBV24-1 to TRBJ2-2; TRBD1 agrees at 7 bases. Germline V lookup: CDR1 KGHDR, CDR2 SFDVKD. V was pared by 4 bases and J by 3 bases, with 7 bases of the junction left unmatched. The CDR3 length is 16 residues.